This entry lists 14 T cell receptor beta chains sequenced from one sample in a study of identical twins. TCRdb called the 5' RACE reads again in MiXCR, with one record for every CDR3 protein. The sample yields approximately 890,000 distinct CDR3 sequences, 9% to 15% seen once. These data also featured in a second study, about yellow fever vaccine responses in identical twins.

The specimen sequenced was PBMCs. The receptors stem from a woman younger than 30 in good health.

This clonotype has a handful of counts. J is TRBJ2-2 and V is TRBV15; 8 bases agree with TRBD2. Germline V gives CDR1 LNHNV, CDR2 YYDKDF (reference sequence). Unmatched junction bases numbered 4, after V lost 1 base and J lost 6 bases. This CDR3 comprises 15 residues. CDR3 sequence: CATSRAGGAAGELFF. For the CDR3, the DNA is TGTGCCACCAGCAGAGCGGGGGGGGCAGCCGGGGAGCTGTTTTTT.

This clonotype turned up a few times. The chain recombines TRBV4-1 with TRBJ2-4; tentatively, D is TRBD2 (6 bases). CDR1 is MGHRA and CDR2 is YSYEKL in the germline V gene. This CDR3 region has 19 residues. With 0 bases removed from V and 0 bases from J, the gap between germline ends came to 18 bases. CDR3 in amino acids: CASSQDGGRVTLAKNIQYF. The DNA for the CDR3 is TGCGCCAGCAGCCAAGACGGGGGAAGGGTGACTCTAGCCAAAAACATTCAGTACTTC.

This chain joins TRBV20-1 and TRBJ2-7; weak D call: TRBD1 (6 bases). Germline assignment: CDR1 DFQATT and CDR2 SNEGSKA (reference sequence). V lost 2 bases, J lost 2 bases, and 10 bases lay in between. The CDR3 has 13 residues. The CDR3 sequence is CSARIGQTYEQYV. The CDR3 region has the DNA TGCAGTGCTAGAATCGGACAGACCTACGAGCAGTACGTC.

This clonotype was seen only a few times. The CDR3 DNA reads TGTGCCAGCAGCAAAATTCGGGGGAATGGCAATGAGCAGTTCTTC. The encoded protein is CASSKIRGNGNEQFF. The chain combines TRBV11-2 with TRBJ2-1; D perhaps matches TRBD2 (6 bases). Trimming shortened V by 5 bases and J by 6 bases, and 17 bases separated the two germline ends. This CDR3 is 15 amino acids long. Per germline, CDR1 SGHAT and CDR2 FQNNGV.

This clonotype was observed a handful of times. The chain uses TRBV20-1 and TRBJ2-5; maybe TRBD1 (5 bases). CDR1 DFQATT and CDR2 SNEGSKA come from the germline V gene (reference sequence). Trimming took off 0 bases at V and 5 bases at J, with 16 bases between the two ends. CDR3 length: 15 residues. The CDR3 sequence: CSARDRVRVFETQYF. The DNA for the CDR3 is TGCAGTGCTAGAGATCGAGTCAGGGTATTCGAGACCCAGTACTTC.

The J gene is TRBJ1-1, the V gene TRBV6-1; a possible D gene is TRBD1 (5 bases). Trimming took off 5 bases at V and 0 bases at J, with 10 bases between the two ends. The V gene's germline CDR1 is MNHNS and CDR2 SASEGT. The CDR3 has 14 amino acids. The CDR3 sequence is CASSRGALNTEAFF. DNA of the CDR3: TGTGCCAGCAGTAGAGGGGCTTTGAACACTGAAGCTTTCTTT.

V is TRBV20-1 and J is TRBJ2-1; D is possibly TRBD1 (6 bases). Trimming pared 3 bases from V and 4 bases from J, leaving 10 bases between. The germline V gene encodes CDR1 DFQATT and CDR2 SNEGSKA (reference sequence). CDR3 length equals 13 residues. The CDR3 DNA is TGCAGTGCTAGGAGTACAGGGTACAATGAGCAGTTCTTC. Translation gives CSARSTGYNEQFF.

This clonotype was detected only a few times. The chain combines TRBV7-9 with TRBJ1-1, with D unclear. V shed 4 bases and J shed 0 bases, with 15 bases lying between them. This CDR3 is built from 16 residues. The germline gives CDR1 SEHNR, CDR2 FQNEAQ (reference sequence). Here the CDR3 DNA reads TGTGCCAGCAGCTACTCATCGCTACCCGTGAACACTGAAGCTTTCTTT. Translated: CASSYSSLPVNTEAFF. The variable domain in full, completed from reference TRBV7-9 and TRBJ1-1, reads DTGVSQNPRHKITKRGQNVTFRCDPISEHNRLYWYRQTLGQGPEFLTYFQNEAQLEKSRLLSDRFSAERPKGSFSTLEIQRTEQGDSAMYLCASSYSSLPVNTEAFFGQGTRLTVV.

This clonotype was counted a few times. This sequence joins TRBV15 and TRBJ2-1; D ambiguous. Trimming left V 0 bases short and J 7 bases short, with 10 bases between. The CDR3 has 14 residues. CDR1 and CDR2 from the germline V gene are LNHNV and YYDKDF (reference sequence). DNA of the CDR3: TGTGCCACCAGCAGAGATTCGGGTGAAAATGAGCAGTTCTTC. Translating gives CATSRDSGENEQFF.

This clonotype occurred a few times. The gene calls are TRBV29-1 and TRBJ2-2, with D perhaps matching TRBD1 (6 bases). V dropped 6 bases and J dropped 2 bases, with 13 bases sitting between them. Per germline, CDR1 SQVTM and CDR2 ANQGSEA. This CDR3 contains 14 residues. The CDR3 loop reads CSVRQALNTGELFF. The DNA for the CDR3 is TGCAGCGTAAGACAGGCGCTAAACACCGGGGAGCTGTTTTTT.

This clonotype was counted a few times. The chain couples TRBV10-2 to TRBJ2-5; TRBD1 or TRBD2 may be the D gene (5 bases each). The germline gives CDR1 WSHSY, CDR2 SAAADI. This CDR3 is built from 13 residues. Trimming took 4 bases from V and 5 from J, leaving 11 bases between them. The CDR3 DNA sequence: TGCGCCAGCAGTGGGGGGTCGGGGGAGACCCAGTACTTC. Its protein is CASSGGSGETQYF.

The chain joins TRBV20-1 to TRBJ1-5; D is possibly TRBD1 (5 bases). Germline V lookup: CDR1 DFQATT, CDR2 SNEGSKA (reference sequence). V lost 6 bases and J 5 bases, leaving 17 bases between the germline ends. CDR3 size: 14 residues. Here the CDR3 DNA reads TGCAGTGCAAAAAAGGGACCTCCATATCAGCCCCAGCATTTT. Translation gives CSAKKGPPYQPQHF.

This clonotype appeared many times. V and J are TRBV2 and TRBJ2-3, with D possibly being TRBD2 (6 bases). Germline V gene sequence: CDR1 SNHLY, CDR2 FYNNEI. CDR3 size: 14 residues. Trimming took off 8 bases at V and 0 bases at J, with 12 bases between the two ends. CDR3 DNA: TGTGCCAGCTCCGGGGGACCTAGCACAGATACGCAGTATTTT. It codes for CASSGGPSTDTQYF.

The chain combines TRBV11-2 with TRBJ1-2; no reliable D call. Germline lookup yields CDR1 SGHAT and CDR2 FQNNGV. This CDR3 has 14 amino acids. Deletions cut 5 bases from V and 4 bases from J, with 14 bases between. CDR3 in amino acids: CASSPRQNFYGYTF. The CDR3 nucleotides are TGTGCCAGCAGCCCTAGACAAAACTTCTATGGCTACACCTTC.